A single sample is the source of the 27 T cell receptor beta chains below, sequenced in a study of blood T cell repertoires in COVID-19. The method was immunoSEQ multiplex PCR; TCRdb's version includes in-frame clones alone and lacks a portion of them. Found here are 330,000 or so clones, 80% to 90% of them singletons; the top ten hold around 2%. The sample consisted of PBMCs or T cells enriched from blood (not recorded which). These TCRs come from a man aged 40-49 years in a cohort exposed to, infected with or recovered from COVID-19 (not recorded which).

This chain connects TRBV28 to TRBJ1-1; D is uncertain. The CDR3 is made up of 13 amino acids. Trimming pared 3 bases from V and 2 bases from J, leaving 7 bases between. CDR1 and CDR2 (germline): MDHEN, SYDVKM. CDR3 in DNA: TGTGCCAGCAGTTTCCCCCCTAACACTGAAGCTTTCTTT. This gives the protein CASSFPPNTEAFF.

V is TRBV24-1 and J is TRBJ2-5; D may be TRBD2 (7 bases). Trimming cost V 4 bases and J 2 bases, with 13 bases left between them. CDR1 is KGHDR and CDR2 is SFDVKD in the germline V gene. CDR3 length: 15 amino acids. CDR3 protein: CATSEGGASQETQYF. The CDR3 bases are TGTGCCACCAGTGAAGGGGGGGCGTCACAAGAGACCCAGTACTTC.

The CDR3 nucleotides are TGCGCCAGCAGCTTGGCCGGGACAGGGATAGACACCGGGGAGCTGTTTTTT. This translates into CASSLAGTGIDTGELFF. The J gene is TRBJ2-2, the V gene TRBV5-1; 9 bases align to TRBD1. The CDR3 contains 17 residues. Germline CDR1 is SGHRS and CDR2 is YFSETQ. V shed 0 bases and J 3 bases; nucleotides not matched to a gene: 6.

The chain has TRBV25-1 and TRBJ1-1; D not resolved. The ends were cut back, 2 bases at V and 3 bases at J, with 7 bases in the middle. The length of the CDR3 is 13 residues. Germline CDR1 and CDR2: MGHDK and SYGVNS. The CDR3 nucleotides read TGTGCCAGCAGTGAAACGGTGGACACTGAAGCTTTCTTT. Protein product: CASSETVDTEAFF.

This clone was observed a few times. This chain uses TRBV5-1 with TRBJ1-5, with D perhaps TRBD1 (6 bases). Germline V gene sequence: CDR1 SGHRS, CDR2 YFSETQ. Deletions cut 0 bases from V and 4 bases from J, with 8 bases between. The CDR3 has 14 amino acids. CDR3 protein: CASSLGQENQPQHF. The CDR3, as DNA: TGCGCCAGCAGCTTGGGACAGGAGAATCAGCCCCAGCATTTT.

This clone was seen just once. The chain combines TRBV25-1 with TRBJ2-1, with D unresolved. Germline CDR1 reads MGHDK; CDR2 reads SYGVNS. V lost 4 bases to trimming and J lost 7 bases, with 17 bases between them. The CDR3 has 15 amino acids. This CDR3 is CASSGRLGLGNEQFF. The CDR3 DNA is TGTGCCAGCAGTGGGCGATTGGGCTTGGGTAATGAGCAGTTCTTC. Combining the CDR3 with reference TRBV25-1 and TRBJ2-1 gives the whole variable domain EADIYQTPRYLVIGTGKKITLECSQTMGHDKMYWYQQDPGMELHLIHYSYGVNSTEKGDLSSESTVSRIRTEHFPLTLESARPSHTSQYLCASSGRLGLGNEQFFGPGTRLTVL.

The J gene is TRBJ2-7, the V gene TRBV6-1, with a tentative D call TRBD1 (6 bases). Germline V CDR1 and CDR2: MNHNS, SASEGT. Trimming shortened V by 3 bases and J by 2 bases, and 17 bases separated the two germline ends. CDR3 length: 16 residues. CDR3 DNA: TGTGCCAGCAGTGATGCAACCTCCGGGACAACCTACGAGCAGTACTTC. The encoded protein is CASSDATSGTTYEQYF.

The rearrangement uses TRBV7-9 and TRBJ2-1, with 8 bases identical to TRBD1. Germline V gene lookup returns CDR1 SEHNR and CDR2 FQNEAQ (reference sequence). CDR3 length: 16 amino acids. The trim removed 0 bases at V and 7 bases at J, leaving 8 bases unmatched. CDR3 protein: CASSLAWQGARNEQFF. In nucleotides, the CDR3 is TGTGCCAGCAGCTTAGCGTGGCAGGGGGCGAGAAATGAGCAGTTCTTC.

This clone has a single count. CDR3 sequence: CASSELQGPGNQPQHF. CDR3 coding DNA: TGCGCCAGCAGTGAGTTACAGGGACCGGGCAATCAGCCCCAGCATTTT. The V and J genes are TRBV10-2 and TRBJ1-5, with D tentatively TRBD1 (6 bases). Germline loops: CDR1 WSHSY, CDR2 SAAADI. V lost 1 base and J lost 2, with 12 bases in between. The CDR3 runs 16 residues.

This clone was seen a few times. This chain joins TRBV7-2 and TRBJ1-2; 8 bases fit TRBD1. This CDR3 contains 14 residues. The V and J ends lost 3 bases and 2 bases, in that order; junction bases with no gene match: 2. Germline V gives CDR1 SGHTA, CDR2 FQGNSA. CDR3 sequence (DNA): TGTGCCAGCAGCTTCACAGGGGGAAACTATGGCTACACCTTC. Protein: CASSFTGGNYGYTF. Filled out from reference TRBV7-2 and TRBJ1-2, the complete variable domain reads GAGVSQSPSNKVTEKGKDVELRCDPISGHTALYWYRQSLGQGLEFLIYFQGNSAPDKSGLPSDRFSAERTGGSVSTLTIQRTQQEDSAVYLCASSFTGGNYGYTFGSGTRLTVV.

The V call is TRBV18, the J call TRBJ1-6; tentative D call: TRBD1 (6 bases). CDR3 length equals 15 residues. V was trimmed by 6 bases and J by 2 bases, leaving 11 bases between them. Germline V CDR1 and CDR2: KGHSH, LQKENI. CDR3 nucleotide sequence: TGTGCCAGCTCGGAGGGGGGGGCCTATAATTCACCCCTCCACTTT. Its translation: CASSEGGAYNSPLHF.

V gene TRBV19 combines with J gene TRBJ1-1; tentatively, D is TRBD1 (6 bases). Trimming removed 7 bases from V and 4 bases from J, with 19 bases in between. Germline values: CDR1 LNHDA, CDR2 SQIVND (reference sequence). This CDR3 comprises 15 residues. CDR3 residues: CASMLTRGGGTEAFF. The CDR3 nucleotides read TGTGCCAGTATGTTGACCAGGGGTGGTGGCACTGAAGCTTTCTTT. Full variable domain (rest looked up from reference TRBV19 and TRBJ1-1): DGGITQSPKYLFRKEGQNVTLSCEQNLNHDAMYWYRQDPGQGLRLIYYSQIVNDFQKGDIAEGYSVSREKKESFPLTVTSAQKNPTAFYLCASMLTRGGGTEAFFGQGTRLTVV.

This chain uses TRBV6-1 with TRBJ1-4, with unresolved D. In germline, CDR1 is MNHNS, CDR2 SASEGT. V was shortened by 2 bases and J by 11 bases, with 12 bases between the two germline ends. This CDR3 is built from 13 residues. The CDR3 loop is CASSEYGDGKLFF. CDR3 DNA sequence: TGTGCCAGCAGTGAATACGGGGATGGGAAACTGTTTTTT.

This chain connects TRBV6-5 to TRBJ1-2; TRBD1 aligns across 10 bases. The CDR3 is 14 amino acids. Germline values: CDR1 MNHEY, CDR2 SVGAGI. The junction had 6 bases not matched to a gene; V was cut back by 6 bases and J by 5 bases. CDR3 sequence: CASRDWTGGYGYTF. Written as DNA, the CDR3 is TGTGCCAGCAGGGACTGGACAGGGGGTTATGGCTACACCTTC.

This clone was counted once. CDR3 nucleotides: TGTGCCAGCAGCCTGCTAGCCGGGGAGCTGTTTTTT. Its translation: CASSLLAGELFF. This chain connects TRBV3-1 (or the pseudogene TRBV3-2) to TRBJ2-2, with D unresolved. Germline CDR1 and CDR2: LGHDT and YNNKEL (reference sequence). This CDR3 has 12 residues. The germline V and J ends were trimmed by 4 bases and 6 bases, with 6 bases remaining between them.

The chain is built from TRBV5-4 and TRBJ2-3; D perhaps matches TRBD2 (6 bases). With 6 bases removed from V and 8 bases from J, the gap between germline ends came to 19 bases. CDR3 length: 14 amino acids. Germline CDR1 is SGHNT and CDR2 is YYREEE (reference sequence). CDR3 in DNA: TGTGCCAGCAACTCGGCCTTCGGGGAGGCTACGCAGTATTTT. This encodes CASNSAFGEATQYF.

The chain carries TRBV7-9 and TRBJ2-5, with 8 bases aligning to TRBD2. CDR3 length: 15 amino acids. Trimming removed 2 bases from V and 6 bases from J; junction bases left unmatched: 8. Germline V gene sequence: CDR1 SEHNR, CDR2 FQNEAQ (reference sequence). CDR3 protein: CASSLPSGLEKTQYF. CDR3 bases: TGTGCCAGCAGCTTACCTAGCGGGTTGGAAAAGACCCAGTACTTC.

This sequence joins TRBV29-1 and TRBJ2-3; D is perhaps TRBD1 (5 bases). The CDR3 is 13 residues long. Trimming removed 5 bases at V and 0 bases at J, with 9 bases between. Looked up from germline, CDR1 is SQVTM and CDR2 is ANQGSEA. DNA of the CDR3: TGCAGCGTTAGTACAGGAAGCACAGATACGCAGTATTTT. It codes for CSVSTGSTDTQYF.

The chain is built from TRBV5-1 and TRBJ1-2; TRBD1 agrees at 9 bases. Germline lookup yields CDR1 SGHRS and CDR2 YFSETQ. The J segment lost 6 bases and the V segment lost 4 bases, leaving 13 bases of the junction unmatched. The CDR3 covers 16 residues. CDR3 residues: CASSQSYAGQGDGYTF. The CDR3, as DNA: TGCGCCAGCAGCCAGTCCTACGCGGGACAGGGCGATGGCTACACCTTC.

This chain joins TRBV27 and TRBJ2-3; 9 bases align to TRBD2. Trimming took 2 bases from V and 4 from J; bases not matched to a gene: 4. The CDR3 sequence is 15 residues long. From germline, CDR1 is MNHEY and CDR2 SMNVEV (reference sequence). CDR3 nucleotide sequence: TGTGCCAGCAGTTTAAGTCTAGCGGGGCCAGATACGCAGTATTTT. Its protein is CASSLSLAGPDTQYF.

This chain uses TRBV29-1 with TRBJ1-1, with D unresolved. The germline CDR1 and CDR2 sequences are SQVTM and ANQGSEA. V lost 5 bases to trimming and J lost 4 bases, with 11 bases between them. The CDR3 is 12 residues long. The CDR3 sequence: CSVKVGVTEAFF. CDR3 DNA: TGCAGCGTTAAGGTTGGAGTCACTGAAGCTTTCTTT.

This clone was found once. V usage is TRBV28 and J usage is TRBJ1-5, with D perhaps matching TRBD1 (6 bases). V gave up 10 bases and J gave up 0 bases, with 13 bases separating them. The V gene's germline CDR1 is MDHEN and CDR2 SYDVKM. The CDR3 is 14 amino acids. Written as DNA, the CDR3 is TGTGCCACCGGGGGGGCGTATAGCAATCAGCCCCAGCATTTT. As protein: CATGGAYSNQPQHF.

The rearrangement joins TRBV19 to TRBJ2-7, with D perhaps matching TRBD2 (5 bases). CDR3 size: 14 residues. Germline-derived CDR1 and CDR2 are LNHDA and SQIVND (reference sequence). V lost 3 bases and J 3 bases, leaving 12 bases between the germline ends. Here the CDR3 DNA reads TGTGCCAGTAGTATTTATCGGGGTTACTACGAGCAGTACTTC. It is translated as CASSIYRGYYEQYF.

The rearrangement joins TRBV18 to TRBJ2-5; 7 bases are a match to TRBD2. CDR1 and CDR2 from the germline V gene are KGHSH and LQKENI. Germline trimming cut 1 base from V and 5 bases from J; bases unmatched to any gene: 1. The CDR3 totals 13 residues. DNA of the CDR3: TGTGCCAGCTCACCACAGGGAGGGGAGACCCAGTACTTC. Translated: CASSPQGGETQYF.

The chain uses TRBV7-8 and TRBJ1-2; 7 positions agree with TRBD1. CDR1 and CDR2 (germline): SGHVS, FQNEAQ. The CDR3 totals 16 residues. V lost 1 base and J lost 4; bases outside the gene matches: 9. CDR3 region: CASSLDRGVPTYGYTF. For the CDR3, the DNA is TGTGCCAGCAGCTTAGACAGGGGCGTTCCTACCTATGGCTACACCTTC.

The chain joins TRBV14 to TRBJ1-4; D is uncertain. Germline V gives CDR1 SGHDN, CDR2 FVKESK. Deletions cut 3 bases from V and 5 bases from J, with 4 bases between. This CDR3 has 12 residues. The CDR3 DNA is TGTGCCAGCAGCCATGTAAATGAAAAACTGTTTTTT. Residues: CASSHVNEKLFF.

V usage is TRBV24-1 and J usage is TRBJ2-2; TRBD2 matches at 7 bases. The V gene end was trimmed by 9 bases and the J gene end by 2 bases; junction bases not matched to a gene: 5. CDR3 length: 14 residues. CDR1 and CDR2 (germline): KGHDR, SFDVKD. This CDR3 is CATAGGTNTGELFF. Written as DNA, the CDR3 is TGTGCCACCGCCGGGGGGACCAACACCGGGGAGCTGTTTTTT.